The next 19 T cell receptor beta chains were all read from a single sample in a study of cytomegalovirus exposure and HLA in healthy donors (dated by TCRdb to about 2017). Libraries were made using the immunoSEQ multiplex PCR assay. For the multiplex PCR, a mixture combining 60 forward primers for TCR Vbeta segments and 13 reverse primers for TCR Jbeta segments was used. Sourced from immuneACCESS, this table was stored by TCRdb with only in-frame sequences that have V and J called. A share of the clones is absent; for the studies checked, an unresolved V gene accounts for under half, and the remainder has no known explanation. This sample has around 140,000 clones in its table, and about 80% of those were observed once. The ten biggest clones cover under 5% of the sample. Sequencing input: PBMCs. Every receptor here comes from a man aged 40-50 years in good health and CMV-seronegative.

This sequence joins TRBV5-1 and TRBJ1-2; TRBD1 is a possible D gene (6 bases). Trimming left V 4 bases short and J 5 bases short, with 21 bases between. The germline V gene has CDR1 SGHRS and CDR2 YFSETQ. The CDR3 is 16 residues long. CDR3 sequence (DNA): TGCGCCAGCAGCCAGCAACCACCACAGGGTTCTTATGGCTACACCTTC. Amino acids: CASSQQPPQGSYGYTF.

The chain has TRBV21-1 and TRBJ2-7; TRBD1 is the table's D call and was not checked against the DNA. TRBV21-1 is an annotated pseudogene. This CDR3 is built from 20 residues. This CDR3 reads CASSKSPDRGRPRILYEQYF. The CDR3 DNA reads TGTGCCAGCAGCAAATCTCCCGACAGGGGGCGGCCTCGGATACTTTACGAGCAGTACTTC.

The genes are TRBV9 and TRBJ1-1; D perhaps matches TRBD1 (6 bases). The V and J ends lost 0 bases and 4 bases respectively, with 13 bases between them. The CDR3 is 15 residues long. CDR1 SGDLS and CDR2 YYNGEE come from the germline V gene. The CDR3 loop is CASSVVPDSSTEAFF. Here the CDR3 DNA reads TGTGCCAGCAGCGTAGTACCGGACAGCAGCACTGAAGCTTTCTTT.

The CDR3 coding sequence is TGTGCCAGCAGTGATCTCACAGATACGCAGTATTTT. Residues: CASSDLTDTQYF. V usage is TRBV2 and J usage is TRBJ2-3; no clear D gene. The V end lost 3 bases, the J end lost 2 bases, and 3 bases lay between the germline ends. This CDR3 contains 12 residues. In germline, CDR1 is SNHLY, CDR2 FYNNEI.

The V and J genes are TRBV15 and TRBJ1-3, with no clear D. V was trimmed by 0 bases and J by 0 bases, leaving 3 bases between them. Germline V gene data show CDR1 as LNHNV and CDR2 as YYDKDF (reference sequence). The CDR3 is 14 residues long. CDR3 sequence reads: CATSRDRSGNTIYF. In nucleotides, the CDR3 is TGTGCCACCAGCAGAGATCGCTCTGGAAACACCATATATTTT.

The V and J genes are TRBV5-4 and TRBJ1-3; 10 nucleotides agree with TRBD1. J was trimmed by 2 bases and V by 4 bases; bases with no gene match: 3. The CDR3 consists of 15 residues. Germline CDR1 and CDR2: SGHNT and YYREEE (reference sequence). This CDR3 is CASSLGQGAGNTIYF. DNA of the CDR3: TGTGCCAGCAGCCTCGGACAGGGGGCTGGAAACACCATATATTTT.

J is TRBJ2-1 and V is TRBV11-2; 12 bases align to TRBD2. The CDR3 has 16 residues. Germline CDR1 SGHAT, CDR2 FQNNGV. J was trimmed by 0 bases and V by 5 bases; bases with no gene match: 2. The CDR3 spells CASSILAGGSYNEQFF. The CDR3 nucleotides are TGTGCCAGCAGCATACTAGCGGGGGGCTCCTACAATGAGCAGTTCTTC.

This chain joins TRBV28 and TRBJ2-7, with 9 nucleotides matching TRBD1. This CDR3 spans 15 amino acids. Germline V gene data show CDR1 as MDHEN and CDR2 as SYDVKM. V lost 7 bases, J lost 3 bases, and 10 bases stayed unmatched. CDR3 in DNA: TGTGCCAGCACCCCAGCCGGGACAGGGAACTACGAGCAGTACTTC. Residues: CASTPAGTGNYEQYF.

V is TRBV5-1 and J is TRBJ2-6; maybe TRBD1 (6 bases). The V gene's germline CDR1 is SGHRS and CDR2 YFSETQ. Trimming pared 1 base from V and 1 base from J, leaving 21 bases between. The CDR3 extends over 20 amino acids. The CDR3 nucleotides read TGCGCCAGCAGCTTGAGGTCAGGGGAATTCCCCCTGTCTGGGGCCAACGTCCTGACTTTC. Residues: CASSLRSGEFPLSGANVLTF.

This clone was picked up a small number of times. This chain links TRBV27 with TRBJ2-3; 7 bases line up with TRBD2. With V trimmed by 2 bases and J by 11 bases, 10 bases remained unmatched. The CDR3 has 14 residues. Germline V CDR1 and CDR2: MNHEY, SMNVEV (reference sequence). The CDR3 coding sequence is TGTGCCAGCAGTTTACCGACTAGCCGTAGGGAGCAGTATTTT. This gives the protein CASSLPTSRREQYF.

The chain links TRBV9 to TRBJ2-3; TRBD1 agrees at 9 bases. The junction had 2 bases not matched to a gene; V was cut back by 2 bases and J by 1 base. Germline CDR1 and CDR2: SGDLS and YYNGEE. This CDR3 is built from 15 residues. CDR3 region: CASSVTGGGTDTQYF. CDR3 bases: TGTGCCAGCAGCGTGACAGGGGGGGGCACAGATACGCAGTATTTT. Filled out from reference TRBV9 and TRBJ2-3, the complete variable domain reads DSGVTQTPKHLITATGQRVTLRCSPRSGDLSVYWYQQSLDQGLQFLIQYYNGEERAKGNILERFSAQQFPDLHSELNLSSLELGDSALYFCASSVTGGGTDTQYFGPGTRLTVL.

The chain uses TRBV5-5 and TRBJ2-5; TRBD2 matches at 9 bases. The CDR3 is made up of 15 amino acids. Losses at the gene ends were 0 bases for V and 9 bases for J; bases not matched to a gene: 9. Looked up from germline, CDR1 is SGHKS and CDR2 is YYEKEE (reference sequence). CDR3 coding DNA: TGTGCCAGCAGCTTGGTAACAGCGGGGGGCCCATCCCAGTACTTC. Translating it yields CASSLVTAGGPSQYF.

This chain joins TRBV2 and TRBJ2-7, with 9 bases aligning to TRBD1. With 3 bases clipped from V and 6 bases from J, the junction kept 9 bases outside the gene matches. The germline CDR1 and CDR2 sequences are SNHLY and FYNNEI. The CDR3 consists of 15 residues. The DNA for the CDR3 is TGTGCCAGCAGTGAGTCCGGGACAGGGAGGGGCGAGCAGTACTTC. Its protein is CASSESGTGRGEQYF.

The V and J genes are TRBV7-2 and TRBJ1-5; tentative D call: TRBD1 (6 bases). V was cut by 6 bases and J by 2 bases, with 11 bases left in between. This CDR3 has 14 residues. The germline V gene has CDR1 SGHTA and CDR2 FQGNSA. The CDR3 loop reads CASRQQGGNQPQHF. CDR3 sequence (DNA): TGTGCCAGCAGGCAACAGGGAGGCAATCAGCCCCAGCATTTT.

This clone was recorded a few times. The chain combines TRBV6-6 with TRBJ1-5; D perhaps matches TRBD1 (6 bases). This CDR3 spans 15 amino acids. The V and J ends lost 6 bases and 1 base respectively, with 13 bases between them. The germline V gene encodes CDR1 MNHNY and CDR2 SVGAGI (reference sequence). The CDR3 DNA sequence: TGTGCCAGCAGAGAACAGGGTCGAAGCAATCAGCCCCAGCATTTT. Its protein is CASREQGRSNQPQHF.

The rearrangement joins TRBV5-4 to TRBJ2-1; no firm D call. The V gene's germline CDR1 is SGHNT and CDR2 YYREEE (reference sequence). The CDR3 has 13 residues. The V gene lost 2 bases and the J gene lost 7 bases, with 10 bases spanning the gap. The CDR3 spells CASSLSPSNEQFF. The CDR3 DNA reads TGTGCCAGCAGCTTAAGCCCCTCGAATGAGCAGTTCTTC. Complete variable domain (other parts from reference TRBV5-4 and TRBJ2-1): ETGVTQSPTHLIKTRGQQVTLRCSSQSGHNTVSWYQQALGQGPQFIFQYYREEENGRGNFPPRFSGLQFPNYSSELNVNALELDDSALYLCASSLSPSNEQFFGPGTRLTVL.

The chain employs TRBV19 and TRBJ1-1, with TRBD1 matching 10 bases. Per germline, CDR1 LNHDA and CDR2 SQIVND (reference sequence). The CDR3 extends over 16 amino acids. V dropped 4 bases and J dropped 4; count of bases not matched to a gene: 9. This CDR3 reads CASSTGQGRALTEAFF. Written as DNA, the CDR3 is TGTGCCAGTAGTACGGGACAGGGGAGGGCACTCACTGAAGCTTTCTTT.

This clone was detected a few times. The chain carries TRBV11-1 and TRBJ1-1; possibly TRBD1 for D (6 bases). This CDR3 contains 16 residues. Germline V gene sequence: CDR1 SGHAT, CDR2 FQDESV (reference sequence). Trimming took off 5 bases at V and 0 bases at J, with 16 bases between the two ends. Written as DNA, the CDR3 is TGTGCCAGCAGCCCAATCGGTGACAGGTTGAACACTGAAGCTTTCTTT. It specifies CASSPIGDRLNTEAFF. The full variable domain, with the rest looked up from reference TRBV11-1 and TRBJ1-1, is EAEVAQSPRYKITEKSQAVAFWCDPISGHATLYWYRQILGQGPELLVQFQDESVVDDSQLPKDRFSAERLKGVDSTLKIQPAELGDSAMYLCASSPIGDRLNTEAFFGQGTRLTVV.

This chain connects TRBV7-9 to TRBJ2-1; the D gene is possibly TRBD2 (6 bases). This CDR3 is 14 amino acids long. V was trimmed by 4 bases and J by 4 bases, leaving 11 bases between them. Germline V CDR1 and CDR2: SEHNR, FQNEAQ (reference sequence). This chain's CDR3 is CASSSGTYYNEQFF. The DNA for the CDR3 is TGTGCCAGCAGCTCCGGGACTTATTACAATGAGCAGTTCTTC.